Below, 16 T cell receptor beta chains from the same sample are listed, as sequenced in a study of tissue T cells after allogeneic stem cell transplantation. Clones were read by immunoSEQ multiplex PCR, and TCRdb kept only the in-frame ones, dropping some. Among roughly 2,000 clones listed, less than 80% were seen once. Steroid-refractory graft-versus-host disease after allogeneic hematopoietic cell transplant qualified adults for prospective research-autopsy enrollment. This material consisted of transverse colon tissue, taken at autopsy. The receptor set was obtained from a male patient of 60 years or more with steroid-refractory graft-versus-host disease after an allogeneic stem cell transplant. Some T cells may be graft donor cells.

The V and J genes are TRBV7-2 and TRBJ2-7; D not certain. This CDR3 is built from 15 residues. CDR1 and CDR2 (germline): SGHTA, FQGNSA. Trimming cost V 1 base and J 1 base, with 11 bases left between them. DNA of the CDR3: TGTGCCAGCAGCTTAGGAGGAACAGTTTCCTACGAGCAGTACTTC. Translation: CASSLGGTVSYEQYF.

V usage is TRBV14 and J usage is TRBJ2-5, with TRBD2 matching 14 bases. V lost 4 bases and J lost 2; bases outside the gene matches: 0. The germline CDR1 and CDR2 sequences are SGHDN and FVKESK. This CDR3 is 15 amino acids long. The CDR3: CASSRLAGGQETQYF. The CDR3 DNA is TGTGCCAGCAGCCGACTAGCGGGGGGGCAAGAGACCCAGTACTTC.

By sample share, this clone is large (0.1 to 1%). CDR3 in DNA: TGTGCCAGCAGCTTGGGACGTTTACGGTCGGGCTACACCTTC. Translating gives CASSLGRLRSGYTF. The chain combines TRBV5-8 with TRBJ1-2; no clear D. V lost 0 bases, J lost 8 bases, and 14 bases lay in between. The CDR3 consists of 14 residues. Germline V gene data show CDR1 as SGHTS and CDR2 as YDEGEE. Variable domain in full (rest from reference TRBV5-8 and TRBJ1-2): EAGVTQSPTHLIKTRGQQATLRCSPISGHTSVYWYQQALGLGLQFLLWYDEGEERNRGNFPPRFSGRQFPNYSSELNVNALELEDSALYLCASSLGRLRSGYTFGSGTRLTVV.

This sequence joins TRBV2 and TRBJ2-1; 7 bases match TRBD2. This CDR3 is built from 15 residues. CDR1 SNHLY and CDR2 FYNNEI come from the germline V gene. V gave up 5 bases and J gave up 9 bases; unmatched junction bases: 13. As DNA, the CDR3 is TGTGCCAGCAGTCCCTCTACGACTAGCTTCCGTGAGCAGTTCTTC. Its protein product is CASSPSTTSFREQFF.

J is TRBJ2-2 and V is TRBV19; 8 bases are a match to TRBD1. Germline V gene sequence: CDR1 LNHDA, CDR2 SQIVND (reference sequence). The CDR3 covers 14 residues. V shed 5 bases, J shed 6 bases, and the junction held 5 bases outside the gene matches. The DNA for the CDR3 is TGTGCCAGTAGTCCACTGACAGGGGCCGGGGAGCTGTTTTTT. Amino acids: CASSPLTGAGELFF.

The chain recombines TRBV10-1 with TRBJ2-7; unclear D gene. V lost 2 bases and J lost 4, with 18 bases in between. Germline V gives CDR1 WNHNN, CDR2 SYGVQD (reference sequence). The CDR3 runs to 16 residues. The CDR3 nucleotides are TGCGCCAGCAGTGAGGTTGGGCCAAACCTCAATTACGAGCAGTACTTC. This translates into CASSEVGPNLNYEQYF.

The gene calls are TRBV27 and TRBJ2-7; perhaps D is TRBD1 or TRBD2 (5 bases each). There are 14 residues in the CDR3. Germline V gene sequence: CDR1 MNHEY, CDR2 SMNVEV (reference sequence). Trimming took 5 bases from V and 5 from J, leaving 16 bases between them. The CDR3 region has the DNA TGTGCCAGCAGTCCAAGGGGACGAGGGAACGAGCAGTACTTC. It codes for CASSPRGRGNEQYF.

The CDR3 reads CASSSSGAGPPYNEQFF. In nucleotides, the CDR3 is TGTGCCAGCAGTTCTAGCGGGGCCGGGCCCCCTTACAATGAGCAGTTCTTC. This chain uses TRBV27 with TRBJ2-1; 9 bases map to TRBD2. V lost 4 bases and J lost 4; bases outside the gene matches: 11. Germline CDR1 MNHEY, CDR2 SMNVEV (reference sequence). CDR3 length equals 17 residues.

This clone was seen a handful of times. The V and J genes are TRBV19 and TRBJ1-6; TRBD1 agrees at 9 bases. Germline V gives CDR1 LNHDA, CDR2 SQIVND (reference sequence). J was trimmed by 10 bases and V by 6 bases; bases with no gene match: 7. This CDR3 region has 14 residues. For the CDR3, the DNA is TGTGCCAGTAGGAGGGACAGGGACGGGTCACCCCTCCACTTT. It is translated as CASRRDRDGSPLHF.

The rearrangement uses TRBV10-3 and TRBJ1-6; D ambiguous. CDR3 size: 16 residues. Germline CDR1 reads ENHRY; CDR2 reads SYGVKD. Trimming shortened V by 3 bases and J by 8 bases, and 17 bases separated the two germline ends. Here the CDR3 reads CAISDNTRRGYSPLHF. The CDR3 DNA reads TGTGCCATCAGTGATAATACCCGAAGAGGGTATTCACCCCTCCACTTT.

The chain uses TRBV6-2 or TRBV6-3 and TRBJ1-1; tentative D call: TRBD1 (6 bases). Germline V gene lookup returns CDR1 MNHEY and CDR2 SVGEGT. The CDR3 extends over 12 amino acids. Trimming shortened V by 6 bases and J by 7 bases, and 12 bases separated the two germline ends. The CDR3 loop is CASSHRVREAFF. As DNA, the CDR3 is TGTGCCAGCAGCCACAGGGTCCGTGAAGCTTTCTTT.

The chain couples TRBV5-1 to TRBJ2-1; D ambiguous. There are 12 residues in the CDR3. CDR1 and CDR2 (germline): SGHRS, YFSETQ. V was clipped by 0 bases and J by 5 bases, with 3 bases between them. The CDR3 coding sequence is TGCGCCAGCAGCTTGGGGAACAATGAGCAGTTCTTC. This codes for CASSLGNNEQFF.

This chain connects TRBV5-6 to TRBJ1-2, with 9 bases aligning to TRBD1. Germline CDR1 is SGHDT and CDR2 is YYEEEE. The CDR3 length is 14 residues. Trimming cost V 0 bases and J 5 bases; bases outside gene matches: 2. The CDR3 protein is CASSLAGTGYGYTF. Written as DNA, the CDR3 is TGTGCCAGCAGCTTGGCCGGGACAGGGTATGGCTACACCTTC.

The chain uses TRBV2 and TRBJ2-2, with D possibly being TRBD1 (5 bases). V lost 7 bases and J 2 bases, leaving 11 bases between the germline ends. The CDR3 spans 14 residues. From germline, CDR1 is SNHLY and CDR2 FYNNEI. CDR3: CASTTDRNTGELFF. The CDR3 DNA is TGTGCCAGCACAACTGACAGAAACACCGGGGAGCTGTTTTTT.

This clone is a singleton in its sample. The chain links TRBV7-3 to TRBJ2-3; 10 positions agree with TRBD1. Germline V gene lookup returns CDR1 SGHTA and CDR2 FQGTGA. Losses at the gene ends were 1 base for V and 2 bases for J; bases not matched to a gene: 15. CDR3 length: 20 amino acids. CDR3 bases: TGTGCCAGCAGCTTAAGGGCCCGGGGACAGGGGAAAGGGCCCACAGATACGCAGTATTTT. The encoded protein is CASSLRARGQGKGPTDTQYF.

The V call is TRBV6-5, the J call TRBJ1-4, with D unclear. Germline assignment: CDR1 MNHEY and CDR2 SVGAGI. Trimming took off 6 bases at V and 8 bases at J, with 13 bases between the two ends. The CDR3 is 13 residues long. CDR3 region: CASRWVLSEKLFF. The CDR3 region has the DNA TGTGCCAGCAGATGGGTTCTGAGCGAAAAACTGTTTTTT.